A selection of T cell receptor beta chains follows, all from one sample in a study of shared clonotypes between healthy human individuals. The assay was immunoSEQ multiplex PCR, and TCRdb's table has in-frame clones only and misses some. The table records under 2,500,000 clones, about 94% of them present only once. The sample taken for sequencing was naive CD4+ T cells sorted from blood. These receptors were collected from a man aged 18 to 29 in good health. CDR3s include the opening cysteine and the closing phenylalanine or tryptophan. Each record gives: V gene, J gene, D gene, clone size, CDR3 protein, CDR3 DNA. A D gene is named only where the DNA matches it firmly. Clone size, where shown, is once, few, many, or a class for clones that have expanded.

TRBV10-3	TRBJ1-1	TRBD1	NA	CAISESGTGFTEAFF	TGTGCCATCAGTGAATCCGGGACAGGGTTCACTGAAGCTTTCTTT
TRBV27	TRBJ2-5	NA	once	CASSLGVQETQYF	TGTGCCAGCAGTTTAGGGGTCCAAGAGACCCAGTACTTC
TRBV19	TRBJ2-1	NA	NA	CAKGPEGPEQFF	TGTGCAAAGGGCCCCGAAGGGCCCGAGCAGTTCTTC
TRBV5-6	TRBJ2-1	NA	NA	CASSWGSGEQFF	TGTGCCAGCAGCTGGGGTAGTGGTGAGCAGTTCTTC
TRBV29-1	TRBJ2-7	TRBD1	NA	CSGGQGPGEQYF	TGCAGCGGGGGACAGGGGCCGGGCGAGCAGTACTTC
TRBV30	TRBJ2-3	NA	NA	CAWSLSTGTISTQYF	TGTGCCTGGAGTCTATCAACTGGGACAATCAGCACGCAGTATTTT
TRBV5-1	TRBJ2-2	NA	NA	CASSRWAGANTGELFF	TGCGCCAGCAGCCGTTGGGCGGGGGCCAACACCGGGGAGCTGTTTTTT
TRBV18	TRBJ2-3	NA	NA	CASSRLDLAGRDTQYF	TGTGCCAGCTCACGACTAGATCTTGCCGGGCGAGATACGCAGTATTTT
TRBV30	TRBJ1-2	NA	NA	CAWSVGLQRDGYTF	TGTGCCTGGAGTGTTGGCCTACAGAGGGATGGCTACACCTTC
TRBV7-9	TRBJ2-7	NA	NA	CASSPTGTPTYEQYF	TGTGCCAGCAGTCCAACCGGGACTCCGACCTACGAGCAGTACTTC
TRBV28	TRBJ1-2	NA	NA	CASSSQGEYGYTF	TGTGCCAGCAGTTCCCAAGGGGAGTATGGCTACACCTTC
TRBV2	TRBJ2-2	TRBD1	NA	CASTGQGVTGELFF	TGTGCGAGCACCGGCCAGGGGGTTACCGGGGAGCTGTTTTTT
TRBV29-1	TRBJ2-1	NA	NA	CSVRGGGLRAYNEQFF	TGCAGCGTCCGGGGTGGCGGGCTAAGGGCCTACAATGAGCAGTTCTTC
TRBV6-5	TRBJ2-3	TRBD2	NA	CASRLGLAGADTQYF	TGTGCCAGCAGATTGGGACTAGCGGGAGCAGATACGCAGTATTTT
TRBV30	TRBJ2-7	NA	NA	CAWSVPGKGGLGF	TGTGCCTGGAGTGTACCGGGAAAGGGAGGTCTAGGCTTC
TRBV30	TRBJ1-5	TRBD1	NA	CAWGTVFQPQHF	TGTGCCTGGGGGACAGTTTTCCAGCCCCAGCATTTT
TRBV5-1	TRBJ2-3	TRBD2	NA	CASSLRGEVTDTQYF	TGCGCCAGCAGCTTACGGGGGGAAGTGACAGATACGCAGTATTTT
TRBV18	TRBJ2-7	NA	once	CASSPAGGSGEQYF	TGTGCCAGCTCACCAGCTGGGGGTTCAGGCGAGCAGTACTTC
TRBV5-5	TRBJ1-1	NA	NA	CASSEQLRGSTEAFF	TGTGCCAGCAGCGAACAACTCAGGGGCTCTACTGAAGCTTTCTTT
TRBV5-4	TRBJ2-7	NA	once	CASSWGAGKSDEQYF	TGTGCCAGCAGCTGGGGGGCAGGGAAATCGGACGAGCAGTACTTC
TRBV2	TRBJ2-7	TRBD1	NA	CASSWGTGGYEQYF	TGTGCCAGCAGTTGGGGGACAGGGGGCTACGAGCAGTACTTC
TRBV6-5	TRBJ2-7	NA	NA	CASSYWGLAGFEQYF	TGTGCCAGCAGTTACTGGGGTCTCGCGGGGTTCGAGCAGTACTTC
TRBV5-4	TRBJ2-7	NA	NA	CASSLDGGPGEQYF	TGTGCCAGCAGCTTGGACGGGGGGCCAGGCGAGCAGTACTTC
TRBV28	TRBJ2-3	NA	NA	CASSPGGPGTDTQYF	TGTGCCAGCAGCCCCGGAGGGCCAGGCACAGATACGCAGTATTTT
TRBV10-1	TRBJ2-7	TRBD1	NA	CASSEGRTGLNEQYF	TGCGCCAGCAGTGAGGGCCGGACAGGGCTGAACGAGCAGTACTTC
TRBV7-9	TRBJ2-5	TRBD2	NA	CASSAPGLAGKETQYF	TGTGCCAGCAGCGCCCCGGGACTAGCGGGGAAGGAGACCCAGTACTTC
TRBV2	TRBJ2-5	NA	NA	CASGGRAVLQETQYF	TGTGCCAGCGGGGGGCGGGCGGTCCTCCAAGAGACCCAGTACTTC
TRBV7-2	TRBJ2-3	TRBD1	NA	CASSLVSGGISTDTQYF	TGTGCCAGCAGCTTAGTTTCAGGGGGCATTAGCACAGATACGCAGTATTTT
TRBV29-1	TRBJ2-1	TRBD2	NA	CSVEDLSGSKQFF	TGCAGCGTTGAAGATCTTAGCGGGAGTAAGCAGTTCTTC
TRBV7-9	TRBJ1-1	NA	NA	CASSKSRDGNTEAFF	TGTGCCAGCAGCAAATCCCGGGACGGGAACACTGAAGCTTTCTTT
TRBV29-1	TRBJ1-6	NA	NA	CSVDHRGNSPLHF	TGCAGCGTTGACCACAGAGGTAATTCACCCCTCCACTTT
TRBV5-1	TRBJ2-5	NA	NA	CASSLGRGSQETQYF	TGCGCCAGCAGCTTGGGGAGGGGCAGCCAAGAGACCCAGTACTTC
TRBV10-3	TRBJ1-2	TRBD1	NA	CAISESLAGTGINYGYTF	TGTGCCATCAGTGAGTCGTTGGCCGGGACAGGGATCAACTATGGCTACACCTTC
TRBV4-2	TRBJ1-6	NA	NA	CASSQEERLLHF	TGTGCCAGCAGCCAAGAGGAACGGCTTCTCCACTTT
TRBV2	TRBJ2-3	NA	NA	CASSDPHAQYF	TGTGCCAGCAGTGACCCCCACGCGCAGTATTTT
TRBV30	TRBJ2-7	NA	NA	CAWSGGQAKVEQYF	TGTGCCTGGAGTGGGGGGCAAGCGAAGGTCGAGCAGTACTTC
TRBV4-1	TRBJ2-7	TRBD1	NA	CASSQEQGFEQYF	TGCGCCAGCAGCCAAGAACAGGGGTTCGAGCAGTACTTC
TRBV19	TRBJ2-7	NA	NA	CASSTPGGSYEQYF	TGTGCCAGTAGTACCCCCGGGGGCTCCTACGAGCAGTACTTC
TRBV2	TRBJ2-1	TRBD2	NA	CASHGAGVNEQFF	TGTGCCAGTCATGGAGCGGGAGTCAATGAGCAGTTCTTC
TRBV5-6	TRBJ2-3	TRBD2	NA	CASSLAYAGGPGGDTQYF	TGTGCCAGCAGCTTGGCCTACGCGGGGGGGCCGGGAGGAGATACGCAGTATTTT
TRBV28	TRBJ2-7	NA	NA	CASMVAGMTYEQYF	TGTGCCAGCATGGTGGCCGGAATGACCTACGAGCAGTACTTC
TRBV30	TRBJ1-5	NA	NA	CAWSVGGRQPQHF	TGTGCCTGGAGTGTGGGGGGCCGTCAGCCCCAGCATTTT
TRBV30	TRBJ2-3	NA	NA	CAWSVRSRATDTQYF	TGTGCCTGGAGTGTACGTTCGAGGGCGACAGATACGCAGTATTTT
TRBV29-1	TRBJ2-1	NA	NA	CSVETFESYNEQFF	TGCAGCGTCGAAACGTTCGAGTCCTACAATGAGCAGTTCTTC
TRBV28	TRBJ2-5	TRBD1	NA	CASSPAGTAMQETQYF	TGTGCCAGCAGTCCCGCCGGGACAGCGATGCAAGAGACCCAGTACTTC
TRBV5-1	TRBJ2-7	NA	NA	CASSKTLSYEQYF	TGCGCCAGCAGCAAGACACTCTCCTACGAGCAGTACTTC
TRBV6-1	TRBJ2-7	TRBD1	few	CASSLQGVDEQYF	TGTGCCAGCAGTTTACAGGGGGTGGACGAGCAGTACTTC
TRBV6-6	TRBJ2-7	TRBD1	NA	CASSADRGLYEQYF	TGTGCCAGCAGCGCCGACAGGGGGCTCTACGAGCAGTACTTC
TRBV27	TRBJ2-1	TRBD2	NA	CASSQLAGGLNEQFF	TGTGCCAGCAGTCAGCTAGCGGGAGGACTCAATGAGCAGTTCTTC
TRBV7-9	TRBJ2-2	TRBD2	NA	CASSLARTSGRFDTGELFF	TGTGCCAGCAGCTTAGCCCGGACTAGCGGGAGGTTTGACACCGGGGAGCTGTTTTTT